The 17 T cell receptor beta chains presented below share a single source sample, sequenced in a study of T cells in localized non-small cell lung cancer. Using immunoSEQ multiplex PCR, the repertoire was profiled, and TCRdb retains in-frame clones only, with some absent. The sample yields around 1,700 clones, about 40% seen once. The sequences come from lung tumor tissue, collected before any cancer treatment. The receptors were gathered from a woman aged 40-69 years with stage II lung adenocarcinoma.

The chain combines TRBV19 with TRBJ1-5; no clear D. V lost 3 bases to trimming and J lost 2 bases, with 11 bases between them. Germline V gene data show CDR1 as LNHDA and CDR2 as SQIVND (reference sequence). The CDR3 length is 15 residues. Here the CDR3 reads CASSMVEGGNQPQHF. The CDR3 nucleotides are TGTGCCAGTAGTATGGTGGAGGGAGGCAATCAGCCCCAGCATTTT.

CDR3 residues: CASDGGGYGYTF. DNA for the CDR3: TGTGCCAGCGACGGGGGTGGATATGGCTACACCTTC. The chain carries TRBV14 and TRBJ1-2; a possible D gene is TRBD1 (5 bases). This CDR3 spans 12 amino acids. V was cut by 8 bases and J by 5 bases, with 12 bases left in between. The germline V gene has CDR1 SGHDN and CDR2 FVKESK.

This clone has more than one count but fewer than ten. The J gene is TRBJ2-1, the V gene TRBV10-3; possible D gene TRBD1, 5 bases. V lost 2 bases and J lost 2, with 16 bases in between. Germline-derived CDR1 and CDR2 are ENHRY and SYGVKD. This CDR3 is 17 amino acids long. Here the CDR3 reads CAISEPGRGLTYNEQFF. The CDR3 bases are TGTGCCATCAGTGAGCCCGGTAGGGGATTAACCTACAATGAGCAGTTCTTC.

CDR3 protein: CAIMGPGQGFNGYTF. In DNA form, the CDR3 reads TGTGCCATCATGGGCCCGGGACAGGGGTTTAATGGCTACACCTTC. The V gene is TRBV6-8, the J gene TRBJ1-2, with 10 bases aligning to TRBD1. Germline V gene lookup returns CDR1 MNHGY and CDR2 SAAAGT. The CDR3 sequence is 15 residues long. With V trimmed by 10 bases and J by 6 bases, 14 bases remained unmatched.

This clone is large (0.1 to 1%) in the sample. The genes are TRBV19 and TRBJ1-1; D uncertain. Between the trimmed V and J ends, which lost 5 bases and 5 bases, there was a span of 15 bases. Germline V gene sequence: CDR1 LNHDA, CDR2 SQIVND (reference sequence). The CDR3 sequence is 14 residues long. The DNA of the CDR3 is TGTGCCAGTAGTCCTTGGGCCGGACGTACTGAAGCTTTCTTT. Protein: CASSPWAGRTEAFF.

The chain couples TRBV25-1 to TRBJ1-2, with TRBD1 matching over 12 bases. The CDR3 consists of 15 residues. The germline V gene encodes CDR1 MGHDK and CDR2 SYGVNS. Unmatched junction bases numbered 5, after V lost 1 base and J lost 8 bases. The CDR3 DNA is TGTGCCAGCAGTGAATTTGGGACAGGGGGCCGAGGCTACACCTTC. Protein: CASSEFGTGGRGYTF.

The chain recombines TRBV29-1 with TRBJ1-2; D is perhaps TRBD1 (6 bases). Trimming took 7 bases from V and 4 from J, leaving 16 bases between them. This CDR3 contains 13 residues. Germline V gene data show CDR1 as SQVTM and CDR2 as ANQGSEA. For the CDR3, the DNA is TGCAGCGCCCGGACAGAGGCAACCTATGGCTACACCTTC. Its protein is CSARTEATYGYTF.

In DNA, the CDR3 is TGTGCCAGCAGTTTTAGGACAGGGGGCAGAGGGACCCAGTACTTC. This encodes CASSFRTGGRGTQYF. The V call is TRBV28, the J call TRBJ2-5; 11 bases are shared with TRBD1. V was pared by 3 bases and J by 7 bases, with 7 bases of the junction left unmatched. Germline V gene lookup returns CDR1 MDHEN and CDR2 SYDVKM. This CDR3 comprises 15 residues.

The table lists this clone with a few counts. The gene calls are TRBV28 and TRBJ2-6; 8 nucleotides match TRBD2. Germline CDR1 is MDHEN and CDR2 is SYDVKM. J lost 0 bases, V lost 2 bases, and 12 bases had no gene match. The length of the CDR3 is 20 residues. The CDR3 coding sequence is TGTGCCAGCAGTTTAGCGGGGGGCCCGGGAGCCCGCTCTGGGGCCAACGTCCTGACTTTC. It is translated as CASSLAGGPGARSGANVLTF.

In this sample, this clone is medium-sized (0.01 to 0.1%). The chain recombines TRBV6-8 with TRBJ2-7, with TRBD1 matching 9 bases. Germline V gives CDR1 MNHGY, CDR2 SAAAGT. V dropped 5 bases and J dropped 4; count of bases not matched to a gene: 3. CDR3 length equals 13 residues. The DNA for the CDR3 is TGTGCCAGCAGTGGACAGGGGCCTTACGAGCAGTACTTC. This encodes CASSGQGPYEQYF.

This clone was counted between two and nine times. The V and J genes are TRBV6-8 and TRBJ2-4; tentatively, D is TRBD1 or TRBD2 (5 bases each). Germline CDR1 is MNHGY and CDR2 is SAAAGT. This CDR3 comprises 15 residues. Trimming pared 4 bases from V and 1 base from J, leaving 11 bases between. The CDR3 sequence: CASSSAGTAKNIQYF. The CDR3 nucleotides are TGTGCCAGCAGTTCGGCAGGGACGGCCAAAAACATTCAGTACTTC.

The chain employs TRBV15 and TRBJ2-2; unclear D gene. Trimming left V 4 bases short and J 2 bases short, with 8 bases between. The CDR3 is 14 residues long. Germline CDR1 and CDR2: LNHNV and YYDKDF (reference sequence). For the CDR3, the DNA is TGTGCCACCAGCACGTTGGTAAACACCGGGGAGCTGTTTTTT. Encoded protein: CATSTLVNTGELFF.

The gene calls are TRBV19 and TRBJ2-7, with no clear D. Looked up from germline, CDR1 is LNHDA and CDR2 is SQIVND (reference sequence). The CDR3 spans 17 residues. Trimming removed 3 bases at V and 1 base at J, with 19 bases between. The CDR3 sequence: CASSMKSNTIPSYEQYF. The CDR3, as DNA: TGTGCCAGTAGTATGAAAAGTAACACCATACCTTCCTACGAGCAGTACTTC.

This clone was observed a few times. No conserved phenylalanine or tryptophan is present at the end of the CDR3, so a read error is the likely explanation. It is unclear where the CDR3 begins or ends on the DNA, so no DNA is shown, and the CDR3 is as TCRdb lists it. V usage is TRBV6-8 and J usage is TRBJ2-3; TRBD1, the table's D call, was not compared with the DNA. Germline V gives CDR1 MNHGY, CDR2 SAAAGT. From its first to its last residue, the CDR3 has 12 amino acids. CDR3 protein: CASSTAGQGTSH.

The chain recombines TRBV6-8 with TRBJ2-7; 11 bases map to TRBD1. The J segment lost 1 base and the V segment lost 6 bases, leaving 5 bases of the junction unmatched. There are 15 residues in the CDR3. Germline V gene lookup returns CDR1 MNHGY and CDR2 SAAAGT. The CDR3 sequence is CASSRGQGASYEQYF. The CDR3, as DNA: TGTGCCAGCAGCAGAGGACAGGGGGCTTCCTACGAGCAGTACTTC.

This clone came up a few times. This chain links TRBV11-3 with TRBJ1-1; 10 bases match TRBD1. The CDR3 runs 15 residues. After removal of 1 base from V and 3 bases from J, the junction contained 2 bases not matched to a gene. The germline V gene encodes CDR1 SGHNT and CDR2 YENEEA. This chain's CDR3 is CASSLGQGADTEAFF. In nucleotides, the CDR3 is TGTGCCAGCAGCTTAGGACAGGGGGCGGACACTGAAGCTTTCTTT.

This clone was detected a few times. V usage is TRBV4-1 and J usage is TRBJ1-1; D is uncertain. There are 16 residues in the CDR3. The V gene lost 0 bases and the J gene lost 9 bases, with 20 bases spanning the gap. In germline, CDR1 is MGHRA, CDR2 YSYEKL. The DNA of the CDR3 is TGCGCCAGCAGCCAAGATATGAGGCAGCAGTACAGAAAAGCTTTCTTT. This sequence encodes CASSQDMRQQYRKAFF.